This T cell receptor (beta chain) was obtained from a study of beta chain features in type 1 diabetes. Study-level points and caveats: The study found that naive, central memory and Treg TCRB repertoires appeared more similar in patients than in healthy donors. PCR might favor shorter templates, equally in patients and controls.

TCRB transcripts that were expressed got sequenced, as all of the isolated RNA had been reverse transcribed. Libraries were prepared by immunoSEQ multiplex PCR; TCRdb keeps only in-frame clonotypes and omits some of them. Here the sample spans approximately 250,000 clones, 9% to 10% being singletons. This clone was seen more than once but under ten times. Antigen specificity is unknown. V lost 3 bases, J lost 3 bases, and 15 bases lay in between. This CDR3 has 16 amino acids. Germline CDR1 LNHDA, CDR2 SQIVND (reference sequence). Sample: naive CD4+ T cells from blood. The receptor was isolated from a woman under 30 in good health. The chain has TRBV19 and TRBJ1-5; D is perhaps TRBD1 (6 bases). CDR3 region: CASSMASQGTNQPQHF. CDR3 in DNA: TGTGCCAGTAGTATGGCTTCACAGGGCACCAATCAGCCCCAGCATTTT.